The 5 T cell receptor beta chains given below trace back to one sample, sequenced in a study of OX40 agonist ivuxolimab in advanced cancers. This table comes from immunoSEQ multiplex PCR, and its TCRdb copy is limited to in-frame clones, with some not included. The sample includes more than 70,000 clones, around 94% seen only once; the top ten take around 2.8%. This specimen consisted of CD4+ or CD8+ T cells sorted from blood, obtained in a trial of the OX40 agonist ivuxolimab. These receptors originate from an adult with an advanced solid tumor such as melanoma, head and neck, liver or kidney cancer.

This chain joins TRBV7-2 and TRBJ1-4, with unresolved D. V gave up 3 bases and J gave up 3 bases, with 5 bases separating them. CDR1 SGHTA and CDR2 FQGNSA come from the germline V gene. CDR3 length equals 13 residues. CDR3 protein: CASSFSPNEKLFF. For the CDR3, the DNA is TGTGCCAGCAGCTTTTCCCCTAATGAAAAACTGTTTTTT.

The rearrangement links TRBV27 to TRBJ1-5; no reliable D call. Trimming took 3 bases from V and 1 from J, leaving 7 bases between them. Germline V lookup: CDR1 MNHEY, CDR2 SMNVEV (reference sequence). The CDR3 contains 14 residues. CDR3 residues: CASSFGRSNQPQHF. In DNA, the CDR3 is TGTGCCAGCAGTTTTGGCAGGAGCAATCAGCCCCAGCATTTT.

This chain links TRBV5-1 with TRBJ2-5; D is ambiguous. The J call may not be correct, given that the DNA end is closer to TRBJ2-7. The V gene's germline CDR1 is SGHRS and CDR2 YFSETQ. This CDR3 has 14 residues. The CDR3 loop reads CASSLVDGSYEQYF. As DNA, the CDR3 is TGCGCCAGCAGCTTGGTGGACGGTAGCTACGAGCAGTACTTC.

The J gene is TRBJ2-5, the V gene TRBV2; TRBD1 aligns across 11 bases. This CDR3 spans 15 amino acids. In germline, CDR1 is SNHLY, CDR2 FYNNEI. J gave up 5 bases and V 5 bases, and 7 bases lay outside the gene matches. The CDR3 loop reads CASSWTGGPGETQYF. In nucleotides, the CDR3 is TGTGCCAGCAGTTGGACAGGGGGCCCTGGTGAGACCCAGTACTTC.

The chain uses TRBV15 and TRBJ1-5; the D is unclear. The ends were cut back, 3 bases at V and 4 bases at J, with 4 bases in the middle. CDR1 is LNHNV and CDR2 is YYDKDF in the germline V gene (reference sequence). CDR3 length: 12 residues. CDR3 coding DNA: TGTGCCACCAGCAGGGTTAATCAGCCCCAGCATTTT. Its protein product is CATSRVNQPQHF. Supplemented by reference TRBV15 and TRBJ1-5, the full variable domain reads DAMVIQNPRYQVTQFGKPVTLSCSQTLNHNVMYWYQQKSSQAPKLLFHYYDKDFNNEADTPDNFQSRRPNTSFCFLDIRSPGLGDTAMYLCATSRVNQPQHFGDGTRLSIL.